The clone carrying this TCR beta chain was seen a handful of times. The data belong to a study of T-cell memory formation after mild COVID-19. Each CDR3 protein gets one entry after TCRdb re-called the 5' RACE reads with MiXCR. The table shows more than 350,000 distinct CDR3 sequences, with roughly 20% occurring only once. Germline CDR1 is PRHDT and CDR2 is FYEKMQ (reference sequence). V gave up 3 bases and J gave up 2 bases, with 9 bases separating them. CDR3 length: 14 residues. The sample consisted of PBMCs or a T cell subset sorted from them (not recorded which). The sequence was collected from an adult woman who had mild COVID-19 (a few samples of this study predate the infection). Cell type and time point are not known. The V and J genes are TRBV13 and TRBJ2-3; D is possibly TRBD2 (5 bases). This CDR3 is CASSLRGNTDTQYF. CDR3 DNA sequence: TGTGCCAGCAGCTTGAGAGGGAACACAGATACGCAGTATTTT. Full variable domain (remainder filled in from reference TRBV13 and TRBJ2-3): AAGVIQSPRHLIKEKRETATLKCYPIPRHDTVYWYQQGPGQDPQFLISFYEKMQSDKGSIPDRFSAQQFSDYHSELNMSSLELGDSALYFCASSLRGNTDTQYFGPGTRLTVL.